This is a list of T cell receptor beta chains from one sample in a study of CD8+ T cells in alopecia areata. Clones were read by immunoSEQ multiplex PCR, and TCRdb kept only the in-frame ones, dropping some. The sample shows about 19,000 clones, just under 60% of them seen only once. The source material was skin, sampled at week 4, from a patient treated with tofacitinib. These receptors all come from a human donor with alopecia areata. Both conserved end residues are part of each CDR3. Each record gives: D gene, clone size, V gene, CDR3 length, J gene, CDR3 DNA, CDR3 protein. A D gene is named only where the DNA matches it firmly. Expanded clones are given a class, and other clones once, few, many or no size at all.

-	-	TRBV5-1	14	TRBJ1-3	TGCGCCAGCAGCCAAGGCTTACAAGGAAACACCATATATTTT	CASSQGLQGNTIYF
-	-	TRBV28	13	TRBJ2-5	TGTGCCAGCAGTTTCTACCGGCAAGAGACCCAGTACTTC	CASSFYRQETQYF
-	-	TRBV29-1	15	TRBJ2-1	TGCAGCGTCCTGGGGTCCGGGAAGGGATTAAATGAGCAGTTCTTC	CSVLGSGKGLNEQFF
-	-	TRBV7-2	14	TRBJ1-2	TGTGCCAGCAGCCCGACCGGGCCCCGGAATGGCTACACCTTC	CASSPTGPRNGYTF
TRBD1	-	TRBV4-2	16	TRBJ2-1	TGTGCCAGCAGCCTGTCAGGGACAGGGGGGCACAATGAGCAGTTCTTC	CASSLSGTGGHNEQFF
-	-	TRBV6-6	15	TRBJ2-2	TGTGCCAGCAGGCCAGGGACTCCGGGAACCAGGGAGCTGTTTTTT	CASRPGTPGTRELFF
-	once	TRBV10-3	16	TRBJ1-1	TGTGCCATCAGTGAGTCGAAGGTATCTCTGAACACTGAAGCTTTCTTT	CAISESKVSLNTEAFF
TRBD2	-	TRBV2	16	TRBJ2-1	TGTGCCAGCAGAAGGCGGGGGGCCAGCTCCTACAATGAGCAGTTCTTC	CASRRRGASSYNEQFF
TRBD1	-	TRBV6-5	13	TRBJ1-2	TGTGCCAGCAGCAGACAGGGGGCCGGGGGCTACACCTTC	CASSRQGAGGYTF
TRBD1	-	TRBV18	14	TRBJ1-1	TGTGCCAGCTCGCAGGACAGGGGAGGCACTGAAGCTTTCTTT	CASSQDRGGTEAFF
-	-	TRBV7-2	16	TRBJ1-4	TGTGCCAGCAGCTTAGAAGTCAGGGGCGCCGGGGAAAAACTGTTTTTT	CASSLEVRGAGEKLFF
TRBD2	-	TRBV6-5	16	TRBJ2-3	TGTGCCAGCAGTTACAGTGGACTAGCGGGGGCAGATACGCAGTATTTT	CASSYSGLAGADTQYF
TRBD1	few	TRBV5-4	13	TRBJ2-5	TGTGCCAGCAGCTTAACAGGGGAAGAGACCCAGTACTTC	CASSLTGEETQYF
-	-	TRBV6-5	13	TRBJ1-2	TGTGCCAGCAGTTACGAGAAAAACTATGGCTACACCTTC	CASSYEKNYGYTF
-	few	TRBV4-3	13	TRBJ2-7	TGCGCCAGCAGCCAAGAGAAAGGTTACGAGCAGTACTTC	CASSQEKGYEQYF
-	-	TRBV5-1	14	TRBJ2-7	TGCGCCAGCAGCTTAACAGGGTCACCCTACGAGCAGTACTTC	CASSLTGSPYEQYF
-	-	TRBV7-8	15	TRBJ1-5	TGTGCCAGCAGCCACCGTGAAGGGCAAAATCAGCCCCAGCATTTT	CASSHREGQNQPQHF
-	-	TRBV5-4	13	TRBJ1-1	TGTGCCAGCAGCTTAACCGGGGGCACTGAAGCTTTCTTT	CASSLTGGTEAFF
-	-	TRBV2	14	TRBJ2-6	TGTGCCAGCAGTGAAAGGTCTGGGGCCAACGTCCTGACTTTC	CASSERSGANVLTF